The next 31 T cell receptor beta chains were all read from a single sample in a study of high-grade serous ovarian cancer treatment subgroups. Tumor samples were obtained before definitive surgery or chemotherapy. Assay: immunoSEQ multiplex PCR; the TCRdb copy retains only in-frame clones and omits some. Of about 3,900 clones in the sample, 60% to 75% were seen once. What was sequenced was tumor tissue. These receptors all come from a human donor with high-grade serous ovarian cancer.

By sample share, this clone is large. Other DNA sequences in this sample translate to the same CDR3. The rearrangement joins TRBV4-1 to TRBJ2-7; D remains unclear. The CDR3 is made up of 13 amino acids. Germline V gives CDR1 MGHRA, CDR2 YSYEKL. V dropped 3 bases and J dropped 4 bases, with 10 bases sitting between them. CDR3 DNA sequence: TGCGCCAGCAGCCAGGGGATGGGGTACGAGCAGTACTTC. Protein sequence: CASSQGMGYEQYF.

This CDR3 is CASSPGGGLSEAFF. The CDR3 DNA sequence: TGCGCCAGCAGCCCTGGGGGTGGGCTAAGCGAAGCTTTCTTT. The rearrangement uses TRBV5-1 and TRBJ1-1; possible D gene TRBD1, 5 bases. The CDR3 totals 14 residues. The ends were cut back, 4 bases at V and 8 bases at J, with 18 bases in the middle. CDR1 SGHRS and CDR2 YFSETQ come from the germline V gene. Full variable domain (remainder filled in from reference TRBV5-1 and TRBJ1-1): KAGVTQTPRYLIKTRGQQVTLSCSPISGHRSVSWYQQTPGQGLQFLFEYFSETQRNKGNFPGRFSGRQFSNSRSEMNVSTLELGDSALYLCASSPGGGLSEAFFGQGTRLTVV.

This chain connects TRBV5-1 to TRBJ2-2; perhaps TRBD2 as D (5 bases). This CDR3 is 14 amino acids long. Per the germline V gene, CDR1 is SGHRS and CDR2 is YFSETQ. Trimming stripped 0 bases from V and 4 bases from J, with 7 bases between. CDR3 nucleotides: TGCGCCAGCAGCTTGGGGGAGCCCACCGGGGAGCTGTTTTTT. Its translation: CASSLGEPTGELFF. Full variable domain (rest looked up from reference TRBV5-1 and TRBJ2-2): KAGVTQTPRYLIKTRGQQVTLSCSPISGHRSVSWYQQTPGQGLQFLFEYFSETQRNKGNFPGRFSGRQFSNSRSEMNVSTLELGDSALYLCASSLGEPTGELFFGEGSRLTVL.

The chain uses TRBV30 and TRBJ1-5; no firm D call. The germline V gene has CDR1 GTSNPN and CDR2 SVGIG (reference sequence). The CDR3 is made up of 13 amino acids. V dropped 0 bases and J dropped 3 bases, with 6 bases sitting between them. The CDR3 protein is CAWSVSSNQPQHF. DNA for the CDR3: TGTGCCTGGAGTGTAAGTTCCAATCAGCCCCAGCATTTT.

This clone turned up a few times. The chain is built from TRBV7-9 and TRBJ1-3; D not resolved. Trimming pared 0 bases from V and 5 bases from J, leaving 5 bases between. The germline gives CDR1 SEHNR, CDR2 FQNEAQ (reference sequence). This CDR3 contains 13 residues. The DNA of the CDR3 is TGTGCCAGCAGCTTAGCGCCCCGAAACACCATATATTTT. Amino acid sequence: CASSLAPRNTIYF.

The J gene is TRBJ2-4, the V gene TRBV7-9, with D possibly TRBD1 on 6 matching bases. This CDR3 has 16 residues. Germline CDR1 SEHNR, CDR2 FQNEAQ (reference sequence). Trimming cost V 5 bases and J 8 bases, with 22 bases left between them. CDR3 sequence (DNA): TGTGCCAGCAGCCCGTGGACAGCCGAAGGCGTGGACATTCAGTACTTC. Translating it yields CASSPWTAEGVDIQYF.

This chain connects TRBV6-5 to TRBJ2-2; maybe TRBD1 (6 bases). Germline assignment: CDR1 MNHEY and CDR2 SVGAGI. The CDR3 covers 14 residues. The ends were cut back, 2 bases at V and 5 bases at J, with 9 bases in the middle. In DNA, the CDR3 is TGTGCCAGCAGTTACGCAGGGGAAACCGGGGAGCTGTTTTTT. Translation: CASSYAGETGELFF.

The CDR3 protein is CASSPPWKRGLGTQYF. Written as DNA, the CDR3 is TGTGCCAGCAGCCCCCCCTGGAAGCGGGGTTTAGGGACCCAGTACTTC. The rearrangement joins TRBV7-9 to TRBJ2-5; 7 bases align to TRBD2. CDR3 length: 16 amino acids. V lost 5 bases and J lost 7; bases outside the gene matches: 16. Germline assignment: CDR1 SEHNR and CDR2 FQNEAQ (reference sequence).

The chain has TRBV7-9 and TRBJ2-1; TRBD1 is a possible D gene (5 bases). Trimming removed 1 base at V and 7 bases at J, with 5 bases between. Germline CDR1 and CDR2: SEHNR and FQNEAQ (reference sequence). This CDR3 region has 12 residues. The CDR3 DNA reads as TGTGCCAGCAGCTTAGAGGGGAATGAGCAGTTCTTC. It yields the protein CASSLEGNEQFF.

The chain employs TRBV2 and TRBJ1-4; 9 bases map to TRBD1. Germline V lookup: CDR1 SNHLY, CDR2 FYNNEI. V shed 10 bases, J shed 4 bases, and the junction held 10 bases outside the gene matches. This CDR3 contains 15 residues. The CDR3 reads CATCPGTGFNEKLFF. CDR3 sequence (DNA): TGTGCCACTTGTCCCGGGACAGGGTTTAATGAAAAACTGTTTTTT.

The V call is TRBV12-5, the J call TRBJ2-3; tentative D call: TRBD1 (6 bases). Germline CDR1 and CDR2: LGHNT and FRNRAP. V lost 7 bases, J lost 0 bases, and 17 bases lay in between. CDR3 length: 16 residues. The CDR3 bases are TGTGCTAGTGAGAGGAAAGGGGGACCTAGCACAGATACGCAGTATTTT. It is translated as CASERKGGPSTDTQYF.

The rearrangement uses TRBV18 and TRBJ1-6, with D possibly matching TRBD1 (6 bases). This CDR3 comprises 15 residues. In germline, CDR1 is KGHSH, CDR2 LQKENI. Trimming cost V 3 bases and J 5 bases, with 11 bases left between them. CDR3 region: CASSPLAGDNSPLHF. Here the CDR3 DNA reads TGTGCCAGCTCACCCCTAGCAGGGGATAATTCACCCCTCCACTTT. Variable domain in full (rest from reference TRBV18 and TRBJ1-6): NAGVMQNPRHLVRRRGQEARLRCSPMKGHSHVYWYRQLPEEGLKFMVYLQKENIIDESGMPKERFSAEFPKEGPSILRIQQVVRGDSAAYFCASSPLAGDNSPLHFGNGTRLTVT.

The chain is built from TRBV10-2 and TRBJ2-5; 11 nucleotides line up with TRBD2. The CDR3 sequence is 13 residues long. CDR1 is WSHSY and CDR2 is SAAADI in the germline V gene. V shed 9 bases, J shed 6 bases, and the junction held 6 bases outside the gene matches. CDR3 sequence: CASNLAGGKTQYF. CDR3 sequence (DNA): TGCGCCAGTAACCTAGCGGGGGGAAAGACCCAGTACTTC.

This rearrangement joins TRBV7-3 to TRBJ2-5; TRBD1 matches 11 bases. Germline lookup yields CDR1 SGHTA and CDR2 FQGTGA. J was trimmed by 2 bases and V by 3 bases; bases with no gene match: 5. This CDR3 is 16 amino acids long. CDR3 protein: CASSLAGTGGQETQYF. For the CDR3, the DNA is TGTGCCAGCAGCTTGGCCGGGACAGGGGGTCAAGAGACCCAGTACTTC. The variable domain in full, with the rest retrieved from reference TRBV7-3 and TRBJ2-5, is GAGVSQTPSNKVTEKGKYVELRCDPISGHTALYWYRQSLGQGPEFLIYFQGTGAADDSGLPNDRFFAVRPEGSVSTLKIQRTERGDSAVYLCASSLAGTGGQETQYFGPGTRLLVL.

The J gene is TRBJ2-2, the V gene TRBV5-5; unclear D gene. Deletions cut 1 base from V and 7 bases from J, with 11 bases between. This CDR3 region has 14 residues. Germline CDR1 and CDR2: SGHKS and YYEKEE (reference sequence). CDR3 loop: CASSLLGAVGELFF. The CDR3 nucleotides read TGTGCCAGCAGCTTGTTAGGCGCGGTCGGGGAGCTGTTTTTT.

The rearrangement joins TRBV5-4 to TRBJ1-6; 9 bases line up with TRBD1. The J segment lost 6 bases and the V segment lost 3 bases, leaving 7 bases of the junction unmatched. CDR1 SGHNT and CDR2 YYREEE come from the germline V gene (reference sequence). The CDR3 is 16 amino acids. The CDR3 bases are TGTGCCAGCAGCTCCCTGAGGGACAGGGCTAATTCACCCCTCCACTTT. This gives the protein CASSSLRDRANSPLHF.

The chain recombines TRBV7-9 with TRBJ2-7; 9 bases match TRBD1. Trimming removed 4 bases from V and 4 bases from J; junction bases left unmatched: 5. CDR1 is SEHNR and CDR2 is FQNEAQ in the germline V gene (reference sequence). This CDR3 comprises 14 residues. CDR3 in amino acids: CASSSRTGAYEQYF. DNA for the CDR3: TGTGCCAGCAGCTCCCGGACAGGGGCTTACGAGCAGTACTTC. The full variable domain, rest sourced from reference TRBV7-9 and TRBJ2-7, is DTGVSQNPRHKITKRGQNVTFRCDPISEHNRLYWYRQTLGQGPEFLTYFQNEAQLEKSRLLSDRFSAERPKGSFSTLEIQRTEQGDSAMYLCASSSRTGAYEQYFGPGTRLTVT.

The chain is built from TRBV29-1 and TRBJ2-5; 8 nucleotides line up with TRBD2. The J call may be mistaken, given a closer DNA end match to TRBJ2-7. The germline gives CDR1 SQVTM, CDR2 ANQGSEA. The CDR3 covers 14 residues. The CDR3 sequence is CSVEEKRGLYEQYF. The CDR3 nucleotides read TGCAGCGTTGAAGAGAAGCGGGGGCTCTACGAGCAGTACTTC.

V and J are TRBV19 and TRBJ1-1, with TRBD1 identical over 9 bases. With V trimmed by 4 bases and J by 4 bases, 7 bases remained unmatched. Germline V gene data show CDR1 as LNHDA and CDR2 as SQIVND (reference sequence). This CDR3 has 15 residues. The CDR3 bases are TGTGCCAGTAGTAATCCGGGACAGGGTGTCACTGAAGCTTTCTTT. It yields the protein CASSNPGQGVTEAFF.

The chain has TRBV13 and TRBJ1-5; 8 bases agree with TRBD1. Per the germline V gene, CDR1 is PRHDT and CDR2 is FYEKMQ (reference sequence). The CDR3 runs to 15 residues. Germline trimming cut 3 bases from V and 2 bases from J; bases unmatched to any gene: 3. The CDR3 sequence is CASSFGTGGNQPQHF. The CDR3 nucleotides are TGTGCCAGCAGCTTCGGGACAGGCGGCAATCAGCCCCAGCATTTT.

This clone was observed a handful of times. The gene calls are TRBV5-1 and TRBJ2-1; D possibly corresponds to TRBD1 (6 bases). Germline V CDR1 and CDR2: SGHRS, YFSETQ. CDR3 length equals 11 residues. Trimming took off 0 bases at V and 16 bases at J, with 11 bases between the two ends. Here the CDR3 DNA reads TGCGCCAGCAGCTTGGGACAGGTGTTTTTCTTC. Its protein is CASSLGQVFFF.

This chain connects TRBV6-5 to TRBJ1-1; 9 positions agree with TRBD1. Germline loops: CDR1 MNHEY, CDR2 SVGAGI. The length of the CDR3 is 13 residues. Losses at the gene ends were 5 bases for V and 3 bases for J; bases not matched to a gene: 1. CDR3 coding DNA: TGTGCCAGCAGTAGGACAGGGGACACTGAAGCTTTCTTT. Translation gives CASSRTGDTEAFF.

This chain joins TRBV5-5 and TRBJ2-1; D remains unclear. Germline CDR1 and CDR2: SGHKS and YYEKEE (reference sequence). V shed 5 bases and J shed 9 bases, with 12 bases lying between them. CDR3 length equals 12 residues. In DNA form, the CDR3 reads TGTGCCAGCAGTTTTGCGTGGGGTGAGCAGTTCTTC. Protein sequence: CASSFAWGEQFF.

This rearrangement joins TRBV29-1 to TRBJ2-1; D is possibly TRBD1 (7 bases). The CDR3 extends over 16 amino acids. V lost 5 bases and J lost 4, with 21 bases in between. The germline V gene has CDR1 SQVTM and CDR2 ANQGSEA. Written as DNA, the CDR3 is TGCAGCGTTACCGGTATCAGGGGGGCTCGGTACAATGAGCAGTTCTTC. As protein: CSVTGIRGARYNEQFF.

The chain is built from TRBV7-8 and TRBJ1-1; D unresolved. From germline, CDR1 is SGHVS and CDR2 FQNEAQ. The V end was cut by 5 bases, the J end by 3 bases, with 13 bases between. The CDR3 spans 14 residues. This chain's CDR3 is CASSATTSYTEAFF. CDR3 in DNA: TGTGCCAGCAGCGCGACAACGAGCTACACTGAAGCTTTCTTT.

The DNA for the CDR3 is TGTGCCAGCAGCTCACAGCCGACAGGGATTTATGGCTACACCTTC. It codes for CASSSQPTGIYGYTF. The rearrangement joins TRBV5-4 to TRBJ1-2; 7 nucleotides match TRBD1. Germline CDR1 SGHNT, CDR2 YYREEE (reference sequence). V trimming: 3 bases; J trimming: 5 bases; junction bases outside the gene matches: 10. The CDR3 is 15 residues long.

This clone was observed a single time. The V and J genes are TRBV6-4 and TRBJ2-3, with 9 bases matching TRBD2. The CDR3 contains 16 residues. V trimming: 0 bases; J trimming: 6 bases; junction bases outside the gene matches: 7. CDR1 MRHNA and CDR2 SNTAGT come from the germline V gene. CDR3 sequence (DNA): TGTGCCAGCAGTGACTCGGTGCGGGGGGGCGTTGATACGCAGTATTTT. Protein: CASSDSVRGGVDTQYF.

The count of this clone is one. This sequence joins TRBV10-1 and TRBJ2-2; D is ambiguous. Germline V lookup: CDR1 WNHNN, CDR2 SYGVQD (reference sequence). The CDR3 has 16 residues. Trimming shortened V by 5 bases and J by 0 bases, and 13 bases separated the two germline ends. This CDR3 reads CASSFSGTPNTGELFF. CDR3 in DNA: TGCGCCAGCAGTTTCTCGGGCACTCCGAACACCGGGGAGCTGTTTTTT.

V and J are TRBV27 and TRBJ2-2; 7 bases align to TRBD1. The junction had 8 bases not matched to a gene; V was cut back by 5 bases and J by 5 bases. The CDR3 covers 15 residues. The germline V gene has CDR1 MNHEY and CDR2 SMNVEV (reference sequence). The CDR3 coding sequence is TGTGCCAGCAGTACCGGGACAGACGATACCGGGGAGCTGTTTTTT. It codes for CASSTGTDDTGELFF.

The chain uses TRBV9 and TRBJ1-3; D may be TRBD1 (5 bases). The CDR3 runs to 12 residues. CDR1 and CDR2 from the germline V gene are SGDLS and YYNGEE. Trimming removed 4 bases at V and 4 bases at J, with 6 bases between. As DNA, the CDR3 is TGTGCCAGCAGCCGGACAGGAAACACCATATATTTT. Its protein is CASSRTGNTIYF.

This rearrangement joins TRBV10-3 to TRBJ1-4; the D gene is possibly TRBD1 (6 bases). The CDR3 sequence is 16 residues long. V was shortened by 0 bases and J by 8 bases, with 16 bases between the two germline ends. Germline CDR1 is ENHRY and CDR2 is SYGVKD. The CDR3 sequence: CAISESEGSGGEKLFF. In DNA form, the CDR3 reads TGTGCCATCAGTGAGTCTGAGGGCAGCGGGGGCGAAAAACTGTTTTTT.